The rows below give T cell receptor beta chains drawn from one sample of a study of blood T cell repertoires in COVID-19. Method: immunoSEQ multiplex PCR; TCRdb's copy keeps in-frame clones and lacks some. The sample lists under 300,000 clones, around nine tenths occurring once. The sequencing sample was made of peripheral blood. The origin of the receptors is a man between 45 and 60 years old with acute or convalescent COVID-19. CDR3s leave out the opening cysteine and the closing phenylalanine or tryptophan. Fields, in order: J gene, CDR3 length, V gene, CDR3 protein.

j_gene: TRBJ1-2
len: 12
v_gene: TRBV10-3
CDR3aa: AISGIRDLGGYT

j_gene: TRBJ1-6
len: 14
v_gene: TRBV18
CDR3aa: ASSPTNDRGGSPLH

j_gene: TRBJ2-7
len: 13
v_gene: TRBV5-4
CDR3aa: ASSSYRDSSYEQY

j_gene: TRBJ1-2
len: 12
v_gene: TRBV19
CDR3aa: ASSTRQGPRGYT

j_gene: TRBJ1-1
len: 15
v_gene: TRBV10-3
CDR3aa: AISDPRGRKGNTEAF

j_gene: TRBJ1-2
len: 11
v_gene: TRBV6-5
CDR3aa: ASSYPGSNGYT

j_gene: TRBJ2-3
len: 12
v_gene: TRBV3-1/TRBV3-2
CDR3aa: ASSLLVVADTQY

j_gene: TRBJ2-7
len: 10
v_gene: TRBV5-1
CDR3aa: ASAGSSYEQY

j_gene: TRBJ2-2
len: 14
v_gene: TRBV27
CDR3aa: ASRHTGTGNTGELF

j_gene: TRBJ1-4
len: 12
v_gene: TRBV7-8
CDR3aa: ASSRGTANEKLF

j_gene: TRBJ2-2
len: 12
v_gene: TRBV5-4
CDR3aa: ASSIQGAGGELF

j_gene: TRBJ1-2
len: 12
v_gene: TRBV5-1
CDR3aa: ASSTDRDRYGYT

j_gene: TRBJ1-1
len: 12
v_gene: TRBV4-2
CDR3aa: ASSHTGLGTEAF

j_gene: TRBJ2-2
len: 14
v_gene: TRBV5-4
CDR3aa: ASSSGSSIHTGELF

j_gene: TRBJ1-3
len: 14
v_gene: TRBV18
CDR3aa: ASSTPGQLSGNTIY

j_gene: TRBJ1-2
len: 12
v_gene: TRBV5-4
CDR3aa: ASSRDGGGYGYT

j_gene: TRBJ2-1
len: 14
v_gene: TRBV20-1
CDR3aa: SASTSGAGSYNEQF

j_gene: TRBJ1-2
len: 12
v_gene: TRBV5-6
CDR3aa: ASSLVDRVHGYT

j_gene: TRBJ1-1
len: 13
v_gene: TRBV18
CDR3aa: ASSPALQGGTEAF

j_gene: TRBJ1-2
len: 8
v_gene: TRBV20-1
CDR3aa: SASDTGYT

j_gene: TRBJ1-1
len: 12
v_gene: TRBV11-2
CDR3aa: ASSIRGMNTEAF

j_gene: TRBJ1-6
len: 11
v_gene: TRBV5-4
CDR3aa: ASSPDKRPPLH

j_gene: TRBJ1-5
len: 14
v_gene: TRBV19
CDR3aa: ASSGWGQGGDQPQH

j_gene: TRBJ1-4
len: 14
v_gene: TRBV7-9
CDR3aa: ASSLGARGANEKLF

j_gene: TRBJ2-5
len: 12
v_gene: TRBV9
CDR3aa: ASSVVGQGETQY

j_gene: TRBJ2-2
len: 11
v_gene: TRBV3-1/TRBV3-2
CDR3aa: ASTPGFAGELF

j_gene: TRBJ2-5
len: 14
v_gene: TRBV7-9
CDR3aa: ASSRSGSRPGETQY

j_gene: TRBJ2-5
len: 13
v_gene: TRBV6-6
CDR3aa: ASSYPGTAQETQY

j_gene: TRBJ1-1
len: 14
v_gene: TRBV5-1
CDR3aa: ASSFSLGQGNTEAF

j_gene: TRBJ1-6
len: 12
v_gene: TRBV9
CDR3aa: ASSVRQGASPLH

j_gene: TRBJ2-7
len: 16
v_gene: TRBV29-1
CDR3aa: SVEEASGEGPSPYEQY

j_gene: TRBJ1-5
len: 13
v_gene: TRBV2
CDR3aa: ASSVGQGFNQPQH

j_gene: TRBJ1-1
len: 13
v_gene: TRBV19
CDR3aa: ASSGGTVRNTEAF

j_gene: TRBJ2-7
len: 10
v_gene: TRBV5-1
CDR3aa: ASSAHMDEQY

j_gene: TRBJ1-1
len: 13
v_gene: TRBV15
CDR3aa: ATSREGQGRPEAF

j_gene: TRBJ1-2
len: 13
v_gene: TRBV5-6
CDR3aa: ASSPAQGASYGYT

j_gene: TRBJ1-1
len: 15
v_gene: TRBV4-1
CDR3aa: ASSQEEVWAENTEAF

j_gene: TRBJ1-5
len: 12
v_gene: TRBV3-1/TRBV3-2
CDR3aa: ASSQSDGGGPQH

j_gene: TRBJ1-5
len: 12
v_gene: TRBV18
CDR3aa: ASSPTGGEQPQH

j_gene: TRBJ1-5
len: 11
v_gene: TRBV6-5
CDR3aa: ASSYGGGQPQH

j_gene: TRBJ2-7
len: 11
v_gene: TRBV18
CDR3aa: ASSPGQNYEQY

j_gene: TRBJ1-2
len: 14
v_gene: TRBV11-1
CDR3aa: ASTHRERRGAYGYT

j_gene: TRBJ1-3
len: 13
v_gene: TRBV5-8
CDR3aa: ASSLFWAGGNTIY

j_gene: TRBJ1-5
len: 11
v_gene: TRBV19
CDR3aa: ASKGQRNQPQH

j_gene: TRBJ1-1
len: 12
v_gene: TRBV7-9
CDR3aa: ASHGRGLNTEAF

j_gene: TRBJ2-1
len: 10
v_gene: TRBV7-3
CDR3aa: ASSPGQGLKF

j_gene: TRBJ2-3
len: 13
v_gene: TRBV7-8
CDR3aa: ASSFSGGGMNTQY

j_gene: TRBJ2-7
len: 11
v_gene: TRBV10-3
CDR3aa: ASRDRVDYEQY

j_gene: TRBJ1-5
len: 11
v_gene: TRBV6-5
CDR3aa: ASTRNSNQPQH

j_gene: TRBJ1-5
len: 13
v_gene: TRBV4-1
CDR3aa: ASSQDEGGRQPQH

j_gene: TRBJ1-4
len: 11
v_gene: TRBV12-3/TRBV12-4
CDR3aa: ASQKGALEKLF

j_gene: TRBJ2-4
len: 11
v_gene: TRBV3-1/TRBV3-2
CDR3aa: ASSTGAKNIQY

j_gene: TRBJ1-1
len: 13
v_gene: TRBV6-6
CDR3aa: ASRSWDNSNTEAF